The 30 T cell receptor beta chains presented below share a single source sample, sequenced in a study of T cell responses to AZD1222 COVID-19 vaccine. The protocol was immunoSEQ multiplex PCR, while the TCRdb copy is restricted to in-frame clones and leaves out a portion. The sample has 95,000 to 110,000 clones, about 85% seen once. This specimen was peripheral blood, taken 28 days after the second AZD1222 dose. The receptor set was obtained from an adult who received the AZD1222 COVID-19 vaccine.

The genes are TRBV6-5 and TRBJ2-3; no definite D call. CDR3 size: 15 residues. In germline, CDR1 is MNHEY, CDR2 SVGAGI. V was cut by 8 bases and J by 4 bases, with 19 bases left in between. CDR3 loop: CASRLWTQRPDTQYF. CDR3 sequence (DNA): TGTGCCAGCCGTCTCTGGACGCAAAGGCCAGATACGCAGTATTTT.

This chain joins TRBV5-8 and TRBJ2-2, with D tentatively TRBD2 (6 bases). Per germline, CDR1 SGHTS and CDR2 YDEGEE. The germline V and J ends were trimmed by 1 base and 3 bases, with 10 bases remaining between them. The CDR3 is 15 residues long. CDR3: CASSLRRVDTGELFF. DNA for the CDR3: TGTGCCAGCAGCTTGCGGAGGGTTGACACCGGGGAGCTGTTTTTT. The variable domain in full, completed from reference TRBV5-8 and TRBJ2-2, reads EAGVTQSPTHLIKTRGQQATLRCSPISGHTSVYWYQQALGLGLQFLLWYDEGEERNRGNFPPRFSGRQFPNYSSELNVNALELEDSALYLCASSLRRVDTGELFFGEGSRLTVL.

The genes are TRBV5-8 and TRBJ1-5; 7 nucleotides line up with TRBD1. Germline-derived CDR1 and CDR2 are SGHTS and YDEGEE. J gave up 2 bases and V 0 bases, and 11 bases lay outside the gene matches. The CDR3 extends over 18 amino acids. This CDR3 is CASSLGQGTYSGNQPQHF. The CDR3 DNA reads TGTGCCAGCAGCTTGGGACAGGGCACGTATAGCGGCAATCAGCCCCAGCATTTT. The variable domain in full, with the rest retrieved from reference TRBV5-8 and TRBJ1-5, is EAGVTQSPTHLIKTRGQQATLRCSPISGHTSVYWYQQALGLGLQFLLWYDEGEERNRGNFPPRFSGRQFPNYSSELNVNALELEDSALYLCASSLGQGTYSGNQPQHFGDGTRLSIL.

The CDR3 DNA sequence: TGTGCCAGCAGCTCCACGGGACAGGGGGAGACTGAAGCTTTCTTT. Amino acids: CASSSTGQGETEAFF. The chain employs TRBV7-2 and TRBJ1-1; the match to TRBD1 covers 11 bases. The germline gives CDR1 SGHTA, CDR2 FQGNSA. The ends lost 4 bases at V and 5 bases at J; junction bases unmatched: 6. This CDR3 region has 15 residues.

The chain carries TRBV5-4 and TRBJ2-2; 11 bases fit TRBD1. CDR1 is SGHNT, CDR2 YYREEE, per germline (reference sequence). This CDR3 spans 18 amino acids. The V and J ends lost 0 bases and 4 bases, in that order; junction bases with no gene match: 8. The CDR3 DNA reads as TGTGCCAGCAGCTTGGGTTCTCTGGGACAGGGGGTCACCGGGGAGCTGTTTTTT. Protein product: CASSLGSLGQGVTGELFF.

The chain couples TRBV6-2 or TRBV6-3 to TRBJ2-7; D gene uncertain. V was pared by 2 bases and J by 3 bases, with 8 bases between. Germline-derived CDR1 and CDR2 are MNHEY and SVGEGT. The CDR3 totals 13 residues. The CDR3 is CASSYAEFYEQYF. The CDR3 region has the DNA TGTGCCAGCAGTTACGCGGAATTCTACGAGCAGTACTTC.

This clone came up a few times. The chain employs TRBV29-1 and TRBJ1-1; the match to TRBD1 covers 8 bases. The length of the CDR3 is 11 residues. V was pared by 5 bases and J by 6 bases, with 2 bases of the junction left unmatched. Germline loops: CDR1 SQVTM, CDR2 ANQGSEA. The CDR3, as DNA: TGCAGCGTTACACAGGGGGCTGAAGCTTTCTTT. Translating it yields CSVTQGAEAFF. Variable domain in full (rest from reference TRBV29-1 and TRBJ1-1): SAVISQKPSRDICQRGTSLTIQCQVDSQVTMMFWYRQQPGQSLTLIATANQGSEATYESGFVIDKFPISRPNLTFSTLTVSNMSPEDSSIYLCSVTQGAEAFFGQGTRLTVV.

This chain links TRBV6-5 with TRBJ2-7; 8 bases map to TRBD1. CDR1 is MNHEY, CDR2 SVGAGI, per germline. The CDR3 is made up of 12 amino acids. Losses at the gene ends were 7 bases for V and 6 bases for J; bases not matched to a gene: 5. The CDR3 is CASTGDRLEQYF. The CDR3 coding sequence is TGTGCCAGCACTGGGGACAGGCTCGAGCAGTACTTC.

CDR3 in amino acids: CASSPTALLSSYNEQFF. DNA for the CDR3: TGTGCCAGCAGTCCAACTGCGCTTCTCAGCTCCTACAATGAGCAGTTCTTC. The chain links TRBV6-2 or TRBV6-3 to TRBJ2-1, with D unresolved. V was clipped by 5 bases and J by 0 bases, with 17 bases between them. The CDR3 loop spans 17 amino acids. CDR1 is MNHEY and CDR2 is SVGEGT in the germline V gene.

This chain uses TRBV4-3 with TRBJ2-7; perhaps TRBD1 as D (7 bases). The CDR3 extends over 16 amino acids. V was clipped by 0 bases and J by 4 bases, with 16 bases between them. Germline V gene lookup returns CDR1 LGHNA and CDR2 YSLEER. CDR3 DNA sequence: TGCGCCAGCAGCCAAGATATAGGAGGGGGCGAATACGAGCAGTACTTC. Its translation is CASSQDIGGGEYEQYF.

The J gene is TRBJ2-2, the V gene TRBV9; TRBD2 matches 12 bases. This CDR3 comprises 15 residues. The germline gives CDR1 SGDLS, CDR2 YYNGEE. V shed 6 bases and J 7 bases; nucleotides not matched to a gene: 7. As DNA, the CDR3 is TGTGCCAGCAACCGACTAGCGGGGGCGGACGGGGAGCTGTTTTTT. Translated: CASNRLAGADGELFF.

This clone has only a few counts. This sequence joins TRBV7-3 and TRBJ2-3; perhaps D is TRBD1 or TRBD2 (6 bases each). The V end was cut by 5 bases, the J end by 2 bases, with 14 bases between. This CDR3 spans 15 amino acids. Germline V CDR1 and CDR2: SGHTA, FQGTGA. CDR3 protein: CASSPQTGATDTQYF. The CDR3 nucleotides read TGTGCCAGCAGCCCCCAAACGGGGGCCACAGATACGCAGTATTTT.

The V call is TRBV5-8, the J call TRBJ2-6; D remains unclear. Germline V gene sequence: CDR1 SGHTS, CDR2 YDEGEE. The ends were cut back, 0 bases at V and 0 bases at J, with 10 bases in the middle. The CDR3 loop spans 17 amino acids. The CDR3 spells CASSLASTSSGANVLTF. The CDR3 DNA reads as TGTGCCAGCAGCTTGGCCTCCACGAGCTCTGGGGCCAACGTCCTGACTTTC.

The V call is TRBV2, the J call TRBJ2-2; D gene ambiguous. The CDR3 covers 11 residues. V lost 7 bases and J 3 bases, leaving 3 bases between the germline ends. CDR1 and CDR2 from the germline V gene are SNHLY and FYNNEI. The DNA of the CDR3 is TGTGCCAGCAAGTACACCGGGGAGCTGTTTTTT. Protein sequence: CASKYTGELFF.

The chain has TRBV2 and TRBJ2-2; 8 positions agree with TRBD1. The V gene end was trimmed by 5 bases and the J gene end by 7 bases; junction bases not matched to a gene: 6. Germline values: CDR1 SNHLY, CDR2 FYNNEI. The CDR3 is 14 amino acids. The CDR3 spells CASSTRTGNGELFF. In nucleotides, the CDR3 is TGTGCCAGCAGTACTAGGACAGGGAACGGGGAGCTGTTTTTT.

J is TRBJ1-2 and V is TRBV6-2 or TRBV6-3; 7 bases fit TRBD1. The CDR3 is 12 amino acids. Trimming cost V 4 bases and J 12 bases; bases outside gene matches: 8. Per germline, CDR1 MNHEY and CDR2 SVGEGT. The CDR3 spells CASSSGQERHTF. In DNA, the CDR3 is TGTGCCAGCAGTTCAGGACAGGAGCGTCACACCTTC.

This clone has just a few counts. V and J are TRBV12-3 or TRBV12-4 and TRBJ1-5; D unresolved. Trimming shortened V by 4 bases and J by 7 bases, and 8 bases separated the two germline ends. The CDR3 extends over 12 amino acids. The CDR3: CASSSRIQPQHF. CDR3 DNA sequence: TGTGCCAGCAGTTCCAGGATCCAGCCCCAGCATTTT.

This clone was counted ten times or more. This sequence joins TRBV12-3 or TRBV12-4 and TRBJ1-1; a weak D match, TRBD1 (6 bases). There are 13 residues in the CDR3. The V end was cut by 6 bases, the J end by 4 bases, with 12 bases between. For the CDR3, the DNA is TGTGCCAGCAGGGTGGGAGGGGGCACTGAAGCTTTCTTT. Protein sequence: CASRVGGGTEAFF.

The gene calls are TRBV27 and TRBJ2-1, with D possibly TRBD2 on 6 matching bases. V gave up 4 bases and J gave up 3 bases, with 10 bases separating them. This CDR3 has 14 amino acids. The germline V gene has CDR1 MNHEY and CDR2 SMNVEV (reference sequence). CDR3 bases: TGTGCCAGCAGTTCATCGGGGGACTACAATGAGCAGTTCTTC. Protein sequence: CASSSSGDYNEQFF.

V and J are TRBV6-5 and TRBJ1-2, with D possibly matching TRBD1 (5 bases). V was trimmed by 0 bases and J by 7 bases, leaving 12 bases between them. The germline V gene has CDR1 MNHEY and CDR2 SVGAGI. The CDR3 sequence is 14 residues long. CDR3 nucleotides: TGTGCCAGCAGTTACTCGGGGCAGGGAGCTGGCTACACCTTC. Amino acid sequence: CASSYSGQGAGYTF.

This clone was detected once. The DNA of the CDR3 is TGTGCCAGCAGCTTATACGGGTTTAACACTGAAGCTTTCTTT. Translation gives CASSLYGFNTEAFF. The chain recombines TRBV7-8 with TRBJ1-1; D gene uncertain. Deletions cut 2 bases from V and 2 bases from J, with 9 bases between. This CDR3 comprises 14 residues. The germline CDR1 and CDR2 sequences are SGHVS and FQNEAQ.

The chain carries TRBV3-1 (or the pseudogene TRBV3-2) and TRBJ2-7; perhaps D is TRBD1 or TRBD2 (5 bases each). The CDR3 totals 14 residues. Germline-derived CDR1 and CDR2 are LGHDT and YNNKEL (reference sequence). V was clipped by 0 bases and J by 4 bases, with 10 bases between them. CDR3 sequence reads: CASSQEMGPYEQYF. For the CDR3, the DNA is TGTGCCAGCAGCCAAGAAATGGGACCATACGAGCAGTACTTC.

V gene TRBV19 combines with J gene TRBJ1-5, with D unresolved. Per germline, CDR1 LNHDA and CDR2 SQIVND (reference sequence). V was cut by 11 bases and J by 5 bases, with 25 bases left in between. The CDR3 is made up of 16 amino acids. The CDR3 DNA reads TGTGCCGCGCACAGTGGTAGATGGGTTGTGGATCAGCCCCAGCATTTT. Amino acid sequence: CAAHSGRWVVDQPQHF.

The rearrangement links TRBV10-3 to TRBJ1-4; 7 bases are a match to TRBD1. The germline V gene encodes CDR1 ENHRY and CDR2 SYGVKD. The CDR3 extends over 14 amino acids. Trimming took 2 bases from V and 5 from J; bases not matched to a gene: 2. CDR3 in DNA: TGTGCCATCAGTGAGGACAGGGCAAATGAAAAACTGTTTTTT. Protein product: CAISEDRANEKLFF.

The chain is built from TRBV6-4 and TRBJ2-1; D possibly corresponds to TRBD2 (7 bases). This CDR3 region has 14 residues. CDR1 is MRHNA and CDR2 is SNTAGT in the germline V gene. Trimming removed 10 bases from V and 4 bases from J, with 17 bases in between. The CDR3 region has the DNA TGTGCCACGAGGGGGTTGGGAGGGTACAATGAGCAGTTCTTC. Translated: CATRGLGGYNEQFF.

This chain joins TRBV5-4 and TRBJ2-2, with 13 bases fitting TRBD2. Germline CDR1 SGHNT, CDR2 YYREEE (reference sequence). The CDR3 consists of 15 residues. The trim removed 1 base at V and 9 bases at J, leaving 3 bases unmatched. CDR3 protein: CASSLPGLAGRELFF. The CDR3 nucleotides read TGTGCCAGCAGCTTGCCGGGACTAGCGGGGAGGGAGCTGTTTTTT.

In this sample, this clone turned up a few times. J is TRBJ1-2 and V is TRBV19; TRBD1 might be the D (5 bases). The CDR3 runs to 14 residues. CDR1 and CDR2 from the germline V gene are LNHDA and SQIVND (reference sequence). Trimming shortened V by 4 bases and J by 0 bases, and 9 bases separated the two germline ends. The CDR3 reads CASSTGIANYGYTF. The CDR3 DNA reads TGTGCCAGTAGTACAGGGATAGCTAACTATGGCTACACCTTC.

The chain is built from TRBV29-1 and TRBJ2-5, with TRBD2 matching 11 bases. Germline CDR1 reads SQVTM; CDR2 reads ANQGSEA. V dropped 5 bases and J dropped 5; count of bases not matched to a gene: 13. This CDR3 is 16 amino acids long. CDR3 protein: CSVSRVAGGGTETQYF. The CDR3 bases are TGCAGCGTTAGCCGCGTAGCGGGGGGGGGTACTGAGACCCAGTACTTC. Together with reference TRBV29-1 and TRBJ2-5, the CDR3 gives the full variable domain: SAVISQKPSRDICQRGTSLTIQCQVDSQVTMMFWYRQQPGQSLTLIATANQGSEATYESGFVIDKFPISRPNLTFSTLTVSNMSPEDSSIYLCSVSRVAGGGTETQYFGPGTRLLVL.

The count of this clone is one. The chain has TRBV12-5 and TRBJ1-3; D unclear. Germline values: CDR1 LGHNT, CDR2 FRNRAP. V shed 0 bases and J shed 4 bases, with 13 bases lying between them. This CDR3 comprises 16 residues. The CDR3 protein is CASGLVSRPGGNTIYF. The CDR3 region has the DNA TGTGCTAGTGGTTTGGTATCACGTCCGGGCGGAAACACCATATATTTT.

The table lists this clone with a few counts. The same CDR3 can be traced to other DNA sequences in this sample. The chain couples TRBV7-2 to TRBJ1-2; a weak D match, TRBD1 (5 bases). The length of the CDR3 is 14 residues. Germline lookup yields CDR1 SGHTA and CDR2 FQGNSA. V lost 5 bases and J 7 bases, leaving 17 bases between the germline ends. The CDR3 sequence is CASSPPGQRGGYTF. In DNA, the CDR3 is TGTGCCAGCAGCCCCCCAGGGCAAAGGGGTGGCTACACCTTC. Variable domain in full (rest from reference TRBV7-2 and TRBJ1-2): GAGVSQSPSNKVTEKGKDVELRCDPISGHTALYWYRQSLGQGLEFLIYFQGNSAPDKSGLPSDRFSAERTGGSVSTLTIQRTQQEDSAVYLCASSPPGQRGGYTFGSGTRLTVV.